The rows below give T cell receptor beta chains drawn from one sample of a study of cytomegalovirus exposure and HLA in healthy donors. Sequencing was performed with immunoSEQ multiplex PCR; in TCRdb, only in-frame clones are kept and a portion is missing. This table has 260,000 or so clones, around 90% appearing once. Sequencing was carried out using PBMCs. The receptors originated from a woman aged 25 to 39 in good health and CMV-seronegative. The CDR3 runs from the conserved cysteine through the conserved F or W. The order of the fields is D gene, clone size, V gene, J gene, CDR3 DNA, CDR3 protein. The D gene is left open where the match is weak. Size is stated for part of the rows, as once, few or many counts, or as a class when the clone is expanded.

d_gene: TRBD1; abundance: NA; v_gene: TRBV28; j_gene: TRBJ2-7; CDR3nt: TGTGCCAGCACTAACTCCGGGACAGGAGGATTCCCCGAGCAGTACTTC; CDR3aa: CASTNSGTGGFPEQYF
d_gene: TRBD2; abundance: NA; v_gene: TRBV7-3; j_gene: TRBJ2-5; CDR3nt: TGTGCCAGCAGCTTAGGACTAGCGGGAGGCGAGACCCAGTACTTC; CDR3aa: CASSLGLAGGETQYF
d_gene: NA; abundance: NA; v_gene: TRBV19; j_gene: TRBJ2-5; CDR3nt: TGTGCCAGTAGTACCTGGACGGATCAAGAGACCCAGTACTTC; CDR3aa: CASSTWTDQETQYF
d_gene: NA; abundance: NA; v_gene: TRBV4-2; j_gene: TRBJ2-1; CDR3nt: TGTGCCAGCAGCCAAGATAGTCCAAGGATGTTCTTC; CDR3aa: CASSQDSPRMFF
d_gene: NA; abundance: once; v_gene: TRBV4-3; j_gene: TRBJ1-1; CDR3nt: TGCGCCAGCAGCCAAGAGGGGGGGGGCACTGAAGCTTTCTTT; CDR3aa: CASSQEGGGTEAFF
d_gene: NA; abundance: NA; v_gene: TRBV4-2; j_gene: TRBJ1-1; CDR3nt: TGTGCCAGCAGCCCCGCTGAAGCTTTCTTT; CDR3aa: CASSPAEAFF
d_gene: TRBD2; abundance: NA; v_gene: TRBV9; j_gene: TRBJ2-1; CDR3nt: TGTGCCAGCAGCGTGGGTGGACTAGGTGAGCAGTTCTTC; CDR3aa: CASSVGGLGEQFF
d_gene: NA; abundance: NA; v_gene: TRBV19; j_gene: TRBJ2-7; CDR3nt: TGTGCCAGTAGTGGACAGACAGGACAGAGCTCCTACGAGCAGTACTTC; CDR3aa: CASSGQTGQSSYEQYF
d_gene: TRBD2; abundance: once; v_gene: TRBV5-4; j_gene: TRBJ2-7; CDR3nt: TGTGCCAGCAGCACACCAAGGACTAGCGGGAGGTCGAGCTCCTACGAGCAGTACTTC; CDR3aa: CASSTPRTSGRSSSYEQYF
d_gene: NA; abundance: NA; v_gene: TRBV10-3; j_gene: TRBJ1-2; CDR3nt: TGTGCCATCAGTGAAGTCGGGGACGGCTACACCTTC; CDR3aa: CAISEVGDGYTF
d_gene: NA; abundance: NA; v_gene: TRBV13; j_gene: TRBJ2-7; CDR3nt: TGTGCCAGCAGCCCCCGAACAGGCTCCTACGAGCAGTACTTC; CDR3aa: CASSPRTGSYEQYF
d_gene: TRBD1; abundance: NA; v_gene: TRBV19; j_gene: TRBJ1-5; CDR3nt: TGTGCCAGTTTGAATTTTCAGGGGGCAAGCCAGCCCCAGCATTTT; CDR3aa: CASLNFQGASQPQHF
d_gene: TRBD2; abundance: NA; v_gene: TRBV7-9; j_gene: TRBJ2-7; CDR3nt: TGTGCCAGCAGCTCTAGGGTGGGACTAGCGGGAGACGAGCAGTACTTC; CDR3aa: CASSSRVGLAGDEQYF
d_gene: NA; abundance: NA; v_gene: TRBV4-3; j_gene: TRBJ1-1; CDR3nt: TGCGCCAGCAGCCAAGATGGAGGGGGTACTGAAGCTTTCTTT; CDR3aa: CASSQDGGGTEAFF
d_gene: NA; abundance: NA; v_gene: TRBV29-1; j_gene: TRBJ2-1; CDR3nt: TGCAGCGTGTTTCTCCGGGACAAATACAATGAGCAGTTCTTC; CDR3aa: CSVFLRDKYNEQFF
d_gene: TRBD1; abundance: few; v_gene: TRBV19; j_gene: TRBJ2-7; CDR3nt: TGTGCCAGTAGTTCAGGGACAGGGACCTACGAGCAGTACTTC; CDR3aa: CASSSGTGTYEQYF
d_gene: TRBD1; abundance: NA; v_gene: TRBV6-5; j_gene: TRBJ2-1; CDR3nt: TGTGCCAGCAGGCAACAGGGGGCACGCTACAATGAGCAGTTCTTC; CDR3aa: CASRQQGARYNEQFF
d_gene: TRBD1; abundance: NA; v_gene: TRBV28; j_gene: TRBJ1-5; CDR3nt: TGTGCCAGCGGAAAAGATGACAGGGACAATCAGCCCCAGCATTTT; CDR3aa: CASGKDDRDNQPQHF
d_gene: NA; abundance: NA; v_gene: TRBV7-9; j_gene: TRBJ2-7; CDR3nt: TGTGCCAGCAGCTTAGCGCTGGGGACGAGATACTACGAGCAGTACTTC; CDR3aa: CASSLALGTRYYEQYF
d_gene: NA; abundance: NA; v_gene: TRBV9; j_gene: TRBJ2-2; CDR3nt: TGTGCCAGCTCCCGTGTCAGCGGCGTAACCGGGGAGCTGTTTTTT; CDR3aa: CASSRVSGVTGELFF